These T cell receptor beta chains were read from a single sample in a study of siplizumab effects on memory and regulatory T cells. Using immunoSEQ multiplex PCR, the repertoire was profiled, and TCRdb retains in-frame clones only, with some absent. The repertoire holds about 50,000 clones, with more than 85% as singletons. Source material: CD8+ T cells sorted from blood. These receptors were obtained from a human donor in good health. CDR3s include the opening cysteine and the closing phenylalanine or tryptophan. The D gene is left open where the match is weak. The size entry is marked missing in some rows and otherwise reads once, few, many or a size class.

CDR3 protein: CSVRLGGGELFF; CDR3 DNA: TGCAGCGTCCGCCTCGGGGGCGGGGAGCTGTTTTTT; V gene: TRBV29-1; clone size: .; D gene: .; J gene: TRBJ2-2
CDR3 protein: CASSLEFGSNPYEQYF; CDR3 DNA: TGTGCCAGCAGCTTAGAGTTTGGGTCCAACCCCTACGAGCAGTACTTC; V gene: TRBV7-2; clone size: .; D gene: .; J gene: TRBJ2-7
CDR3 protein: CASSGGTSGRCVGTGELFF; CDR3 DNA: TGTGCCAGCAGCGGGGGGACTAGCGGGAGATGTGTTGGCACCGGGGAGCTGTTTTTT; V gene: TRBV11-1; clone size: .; D gene: TRBD2; J gene: TRBJ2-2
CDR3 protein: CASSAEGGRGTGELFF; CDR3 DNA: TGTGCCAGCAGCGCCGAGGGAGGACGGGGCACCGGGGAGCTGTTTTTT; V gene: TRBV7-9; clone size: .; D gene: .; J gene: TRBJ2-2
CDR3 protein: CASSLAPGLNYEQYF; CDR3 DNA: TGCGCCAGCAGCTTGGCCCCAGGGTTAAACTACGAGCAGTACTTC; V gene: TRBV5-1; clone size: .; D gene: .; J gene: TRBJ2-7
CDR3 protein: CASSLYYGRYSNQPQHF; CDR3 DNA: TGCGCCAGCAGCCTGTATTACGGACGTTATAGCAATCAGCCCCAGCATTTT; V gene: TRBV4-1; clone size: once; D gene: .; J gene: TRBJ1-5
CDR3 protein: CASSGLGSYEQYF; CDR3 DNA: TGTGCCAGCAGTGGTTTGGGATCCTACGAGCAGTACTTC; V gene: TRBV6-1; clone size: .; D gene: .; J gene: TRBJ2-7
CDR3 protein: CAISEGTGGSYEQYF; CDR3 DNA: TGTGCCATCAGTGAAGGGACAGGGGGAAGTTACGAGCAGTACTTC; V gene: TRBV10-3; clone size: .; D gene: TRBD1; J gene: TRBJ2-7
CDR3 protein: CSVPPPGTSATFFYNEQFF; CDR3 DNA: TGCAGCGTGCCGCCCCCTGGGACTAGCGCAACATTTTTTTACAATGAGCAGTTCTTC; V gene: TRBV29-1; clone size: .; D gene: TRBD2; J gene: TRBJ2-1
CDR3 protein: CASGGQDVDTQYF; CDR3 DNA: TGTGCCAGCGGTGGACAGGACGTAGATACGCAGTATTTT; V gene: TRBV6-5; clone size: few; D gene: TRBD1; J gene: TRBJ2-3
CDR3 protein: CASSYSSGRANNEQFF; CDR3 DNA: TGTGCCAGCAGTTACTCGAGCGGGAGGGCGAACAATGAGCAGTTCTTC; V gene: TRBV6-5; clone size: once; D gene: TRBD2; J gene: TRBJ2-1
CDR3 protein: CATSRESRNTEAFF; CDR3 DNA: TGTGCCACCAGCAGAGAGTCCAGAAACACTGAAGCTTTCTTT; V gene: TRBV15; clone size: .; D gene: .; J gene: TRBJ1-1
CDR3 protein: CASSLSAGGVEQFF; CDR3 DNA: TGTGCCAGCAGCTTATCGGCGGGAGGCGTTGAGCAGTTCTTC; V gene: TRBV7-9; clone size: once; D gene: TRBD2; J gene: TRBJ2-1